The rows below give T cell receptor beta chains drawn from one sample of a study of regulatory T cells in long-lasting Graves disease. TCRdb ran MiXCR on the multiplex PCR reads and lists one entry per CDR3 protein. In the table there are 600,000 to 800,000 distinct CDR3 sequences, 25% to 35% of which are singletons. Source: peripheral blood mononuclear cells (PBMCs), taken when the disease was refractory, from a patient treated with antithyroid drugs. These TCRs come from a female donor with Graves disease. Each CDR3 is given with its conserved first and last residue. D genes are given only for firm matches. A row's size may be missing; if present it is once, few, many or a size class.

clone_size j_call d_call v_call cdr3_nt cdr3_aa
many TRBJ2-2 - TRBV11-2 TGTGCCAGCAGATGGGACCATAACACCGGGGAGCTGTTTTTT CASRWDHNTGELFF
many TRBJ2-2 - TRBV20-1 TGCAGTGCTCCTCTCAGTAACACCGGGGAGCTGTTTTTT CSAPLSNTGELFF
few TRBJ2-7 - TRBV5-1 TGCGCCAGCAGCCCCCCCCATAGCTCCTACGAGCAGTACTTC CASSPPHSSYEQYF
- TRBJ1-1 - TRBV29-1 TGCAGCGTTGAGTGGTCAGGGGAAGGGACTGAAGCTTTCTTT CSVEWSGEGTEAFF
- TRBJ1-4 - TRBV6-2/TRBV6-3 TGTGCCAGCAGTTTAGGGAGGGCTGGAGAAAAACTGTTTTTT CASSLGRAGEKLFF
- TRBJ2-2 - TRBV4-1 TGCGCCAGCAGCCAAGGACTAGTGGGCACCGGGGAGCTGTTTTTT CASSQGLVGTGELFF
- TRBJ1-5 - TRBV30 TGTGCCTGGAGTGGTCAACCCAATCAGCCCCAGCATTTT CAWSGQPNQPQHF
- TRBJ2-7 - TRBV7-9 TGTGCCAGCAGATACGAGGGGGAGGACGAGCAGTACTTC CASRYEGEDEQYF
- TRBJ1-4 - TRBV30 TGTGCCTGGAGTATAGGGGCTAATGAAAAACTGTTTTTT CAWSIGANEKLFF
- TRBJ1-2 - TRBV3-1 TGTGCCAGCAGCCAAGAAGTAACCTATGGCTACACCTTC CASSQEVTYGYTF